This TCR beta chain is drawn from a study of OX40 agonist ivuxolimab in advanced cancers. Study background: Males comprised 70% to 85% of the group, whose mean age was approximately 60 years (range 23 to 79).

V was clipped by 1 base and J by 4 bases, with 7 bases between them. The CDR3 runs 13 residues. From germline, CDR1 is SEHNR and CDR2 FQNEAQ (reference sequence). Sequencing used immunoSEQ multiplex PCR; TCRdb keeps in-frame clones, though not all of them. The table has fewer than 15,000 clones, around 90% seen once. This chain connects TRBV7-9 to TRBJ1-2; no reliable D call. The sequencing here drew on CD4+ or CD8+ T cells sorted from blood, taken in a trial of the OX40 agonist ivuxolimab. The TCR was taken from an adult with an advanced solid tumor such as melanoma, head and neck, liver or kidney cancer. CDR3 sequence reads: CASSLGLIYGYTF. As DNA, the CDR3 is TGTGCCAGCAGCTTAGGGCTGATCTATGGCTACACCTTC.